The 20 T cell receptor beta chains presented below share a single source sample, sequenced in a study of T cells in Graves' hyperthyroidism and ophthalmopathy. Authors of the study amplified TCR beta CDR3 regions from RNA transcripts. HTBI primers drove first-round RT-PCR of the TCR CDR3. TCRdb itself ran the multiplex PCR reads through MiXCR, one entry per CDR3 protein. The sample has about 520,000 distinct CDR3 sequences, more than 20% seen once; the top ten hold more than 20%. Source material: blood. Receptors were obtained from a man between 18 and 35 years old with Graves' hyperthyroidism.

This clonotype has at least ten counts. This chain connects TRBV6-5 to TRBJ2-7, with D possibly being TRBD1 (6 bases). V was trimmed by 0 bases and J by 3 bases, leaving 15 bases between them. This CDR3 has 16 residues. Germline V gene sequence: CDR1 MNHEY, CDR2 SVGAGI. The CDR3 sequence is CASSYSPGQLIYEQYF. The DNA of the CDR3 is TGTGCCAGCAGTTACTCCCCGGGACAACTAATCTACGAGCAGTACTTC.

The chain has TRBV5-5 and TRBJ1-5; TRBD1 might be the D (6 bases). V lost 0 bases and J lost 5, with 12 bases in between. Per germline, CDR1 SGHKS and CDR2 YYEKEE (reference sequence). The CDR3 extends over 15 amino acids. CDR3 in amino acids: CASSLVWDIYQPQHF. The CDR3 DNA reads TGTGCCAGCAGCTTGGTGTGGGACATCTATCAGCCCCAGCATTTT.

This clonotype was detected ten times or more. The rearrangement joins TRBV27 to TRBJ2-5, with 9 bases identical to TRBD1. Germline V gene sequence: CDR1 MNHEY, CDR2 SMNVEV (reference sequence). The V gene end was trimmed by 5 bases and the J gene end by 5 bases; junction bases not matched to a gene: 6. The CDR3 spans 14 residues. The CDR3 loop reads CASSPGTGWETQYF. In DNA, the CDR3 is TGTGCCAGCAGTCCCGGGACAGGGTGGGAGACCCAGTACTTC.

At least ten counts were recorded for this clonotype. The CDR3 DNA follows: TGTGCCAGCAGCCCTACACTGACACTAAGGGGTCCCTACGAGCAGTACTTC. Its protein is CASSPTLTLRGPYEQYF. The chain employs TRBV12-3 or TRBV12-4 and TRBJ2-7; TRBD1 is a possible D gene (5 bases). V lost 6 bases to trimming and J lost 2 bases, with 23 bases between them. The CDR3 loop spans 17 amino acids.

This chain uses TRBV12-3 or TRBV12-4 with TRBJ1-1, with 7 positions matching TRBD1. The CDR3 is made up of 15 amino acids. V shed 5 bases, J shed 0 bases, and the junction held 6 bases outside the gene matches. The CDR3 sequence is CASSGTARMNTEAFF. The CDR3, as DNA: TGTGCCAGCAGTGGGACAGCCCGCATGAACACTGAAGCTTTCTTT.

The table lists this clonotype with many counts. This sequence joins TRBV9 and TRBJ2-5; 10 positions match TRBD2. The CDR3 covers 15 residues. In germline, CDR1 is SGDLS, CDR2 YYNGEE. The J segment lost 5 bases and the V segment lost 3 bases, leaving 7 bases of the junction unmatched. As DNA, the CDR3 is TGTGCCAGCAGCGCACCCGGGACTAGCGTGGAGACCCAGTACTTC. It is translated as CASSAPGTSVETQYF. Filled out from reference TRBV9 and TRBJ2-5, the complete variable domain reads DSGVTQTPKHLITATGQRVTLRCSPRSGDLSVYWYQQSLDQGLQFLIQYYNGEERAKGNILERFSAQQFPDLHSELNLSSLELGDSALYFCASSAPGTSVETQYFGPGTRLLVL.

Many counts were recorded for this clonotype. The chain combines TRBV20-1 with TRBJ1-5; D gene unclear. Per the germline V gene, CDR1 is DFQATT and CDR2 is SNEGSKA (reference sequence). This CDR3 spans 13 amino acids. Trimming shortened V by 3 bases and J by 7 bases, and 13 bases separated the two germline ends. This CDR3 reads CSASNMVRQPQHF. Here the CDR3 DNA reads TGCAGTGCTAGTAACATGGTGCGGCAGCCCCAGCATTTT.

This clonotype was seen repeatedly, ten times or more. The chain combines TRBV6-2 or TRBV6-3 with TRBJ1-1; perhaps TRBD1 as D (6 bases). The V end lost 7 bases, the J end lost 1 base, and 10 bases lay between the germline ends. Germline V CDR1 and CDR2: MNHEY, SVGEGT. This CDR3 spans 13 amino acids. DNA for the CDR3: TGTGCCAGCAAGGGGGACTCGAACACTGAAGCTTTCTTT. Protein product: CASKGDSNTEAFF.

The rearrangement uses TRBV7-2 and TRBJ2-7; the D gene is possibly TRBD2 (5 bases). This CDR3 is built from 14 residues. Germline V gene lookup returns CDR1 SGHTA and CDR2 FQGNSA. Between the trimmed V and J ends, which lost 0 bases and 3 bases, there was a span of 9 bases. DNA of the CDR3: TGTGCCAGCAGCTTAGCACCCGGACTCTACGAGCAGTACTTC. As protein: CASSLAPGLYEQYF.

This clonotype was detected ten times or more. This rearrangement joins TRBV19 to TRBJ1-2, with TRBD1 as a possible D gene (5 bases). V lost 10 bases and J 0 bases, leaving 18 bases between the germline ends. The CDR3 covers 15 residues. The germline CDR1 and CDR2 sequences are LNHDA and SQIVND (reference sequence). CDR3 bases: TGTGCCACCCGGGACGCAGTGCTCTCTAACTATGGCTACACCTTC. It specifies CATRDAVLSNYGYTF.

This clonotype appeared many times. The chain joins TRBV6-5 to TRBJ1-1; D is possibly TRBD1 (6 bases). The V and J ends lost 6 bases and 3 bases respectively, with 11 bases between them. This CDR3 region has 13 residues. The germline V gene encodes CDR1 MNHEY and CDR2 SVGAGI. In nucleotides, the CDR3 is TGTGCCAGCAGAAAACAGGGTGACACTGAAGCTTTCTTT. It yields the protein CASRKQGDTEAFF.

J is TRBJ2-7 and V is TRBV4-1, with 11 bases aligning to TRBD2. Germline lookup yields CDR1 MGHRA and CDR2 YSYEKL. Losses at the gene ends were 3 bases for V and 3 bases for J; bases not matched to a gene: 4. The CDR3 contains 15 residues. The CDR3 nucleotides read TGCGCCAGCAGCCACCCGACTAGCGGGGTCTACGAGCAGTACTTC. This codes for CASSHPTSGVYEQYF.

This clonotype was detected ten times or more. The chain combines TRBV12-5 with TRBJ1-5; D unclear. The CDR3 extends over 14 amino acids. Germline V gene data show CDR1 as LGHNT and CDR2 as FRNRAP. V lost 7 bases and J lost 2, with 12 bases in between. CDR3 sequence reads: CASVKGSGNQPQHF. The CDR3 bases are TGTGCTAGTGTGAAGGGTAGTGGCAATCAGCCCCAGCATTTT. The variable domain in full, with the rest retrieved from reference TRBV12-5 and TRBJ1-5, is DARVTQTPRHKVTEMGQEVTMRCQPILGHNTVFWYRQTMMQGLELLAYFRNRAPLDDSGMPKDRFSAEMPDATLATLKIQPSEPRDSAVYFCASVKGSGNQPQHFGDGTRLSIL.

Many counts were recorded for this clonotype. The genes are TRBV28 and TRBJ2-1; 13 bases line up with TRBD2. CDR3 length: 15 residues. J gave up 6 bases and V 5 bases, and 4 bases lay outside the gene matches. The germline CDR1 and CDR2 sequences are MDHEN and SYDVKM. The CDR3 DNA sequence: TGTGCCAGCAGTCCCGGACTAGCGGGGGCCAATGAGCAGTTCTTC. Residues: CASSPGLAGANEQFF.

This clonotype was found a few times. The CDR3, as DNA: TGTGCCAGCAGTGGATCTAGGGACGGAAGCTCCTATAATTCACCCCTCCACTTT. This gives the protein CASSGSRDGSSYNSPLHF. The V call is TRBV2, the J call TRBJ1-6; D perhaps matches TRBD1 (5 bases). Trimming pared 4 bases from V and 0 bases from J, leaving 16 bases between. The CDR3 extends over 18 amino acids. Germline loops: CDR1 SNHLY, CDR2 FYNNEI.

V gene TRBV5-1 combines with J gene TRBJ2-7; D remains ambiguous. The CDR3 contains 14 residues. Germline V CDR1 and CDR2: SGHRS, YFSETQ. Trimming took off 0 bases at V and 3 bases at J, with 10 bases between the two ends. The CDR3 DNA reads TGCGCCAGCAGCTTGGAAGGGTTTAACTACGAGCAGTACTTC. It translates to CASSLEGFNYEQYF.

This clonotype came up many times. The V call is TRBV12-3 or TRBV12-4, the J call TRBJ2-7; a possible D gene is TRBD2 (6 bases). The length of the CDR3 is 14 residues. V was trimmed by 3 bases and J by 4 bases, leaving 13 bases between them. CDR3 in amino acids: CASSFAGGRYEQYF. The DNA for the CDR3 is TGTGCCAGCAGTTTCGCCGGGGGTCGGTACGAGCAGTACTTC.

The table lists this clonotype with many counts. V gene TRBV6-5 combines with J gene TRBJ1-2; tentatively, D is TRBD1 (5 bases). Trimming stripped 6 bases from V and 2 bases from J, with 13 bases between. From germline, CDR1 is MNHEY and CDR2 SVGAGI. The CDR3 runs to 14 residues. The CDR3 nucleotides read TGTGCCAGCAGCCCCTTTTGGGACAACTATGGCTACACCTTC. The encoded protein is CASSPFWDNYGYTF.

The chain joins TRBV4-3 to TRBJ2-5; perhaps D is TRBD1 or TRBD2 (5 bases each). The CDR3 runs 13 residues. V dropped 4 bases and J dropped 3 bases, with 9 bases sitting between them. Germline values: CDR1 LGHNA, CDR2 YSLEER. CDR3 residues: CASSRGTEETQYF. CDR3 coding DNA: TGCGCCAGCAGCCGGGGGACGGAAGAGACCCAGTACTTC.

The chain joins TRBV20-1 to TRBJ2-2; D unclear. Trimming left V 2 bases short and J 3 bases short, with 7 bases between. The CDR3 is 13 amino acids. Germline CDR1 and CDR2: DFQATT and SNEGSKA (reference sequence). CDR3 nucleotide sequence: TGCAGTGCTAGACGTGGAGACACCGGGGAGCTGTTTTTT. This codes for CSARRGDTGELFF.